The 30 T cell receptor beta chains below come from one sample, sequenced in a study of cytomegalovirus exposure and HLA in healthy donors. Generated by immunoSEQ multiplex PCR, the TCRdb table keeps only in-frame clones and is missing some. The table shows roughly 130,000 clones, with 80% to 90% occurring only once. Sequenced input: PBMCs. These receptors were collected from a young man in good health and CMV-seronegative.

This clone was found once. The rearrangement uses TRBV28 and TRBJ1-2, with TRBD1 matching over 8 bases. The CDR3 has 16 residues. Germline-derived CDR1 and CDR2 are MDHEN and SYDVKM. V lost 4 bases, J lost 5 bases, and 12 bases stayed unmatched. The CDR3 reads CASSSHALDRAYGYTF. The CDR3 region has the DNA TGTGCCAGCAGTTCCCATGCCCTGGACAGGGCTTATGGCTACACCTTC.

This rearrangement joins TRBV7-2 to TRBJ1-2, with 8 nucleotides matching TRBD1. The junction had 9 bases not matched to a gene; V was cut back by 4 bases and J by 8 bases. Germline V gives CDR1 SGHTA, CDR2 FQGNSA. The CDR3 is 14 amino acids. CDR3 protein: CASSSGTGGRGYTF. DNA of the CDR3: TGTGCCAGCAGCTCCGGCACAGGGGGGCGAGGCTACACCTTC.

This CDR3 is CASSQTGAPQHF. The DNA of the CDR3 is TGTGCCAGCAGTCAGACAGGGGCGCCCCAGCATTTT. V gene TRBV27 combines with J gene TRBJ1-5; 8 nucleotides line up with TRBD1. With 5 bases clipped from V and 9 bases from J, the junction kept 3 bases outside the gene matches. Germline V CDR1 and CDR2: MNHEY, SMNVEV (reference sequence). The CDR3 consists of 12 residues.

This chain uses TRBV11-3 with TRBJ2-1; tentative D call: TRBD2 (6 bases). The CDR3 covers 13 residues. The germline gives CDR1 SGHNT, CDR2 YENEEA. V was trimmed by 8 bases and J by 6 bases, leaving 14 bases between them. As DNA, the CDR3 is TGTGCCAGCTCCCTGTCGGGGGTCAATGAGCAGTTCTTC. This sequence encodes CASSLSGVNEQFF.

This clone was observed a single time. The chain has TRBV7-9 and TRBJ2-2, with TRBD2 as a possible D gene (5 bases). V shed 1 base and J shed 6 bases, with 9 bases lying between them. The CDR3 extends over 14 amino acids. Germline V CDR1 and CDR2: SEHNR, FQNEAQ (reference sequence). The DNA for the CDR3 is TGTGCCAGCAGCTTAGTTCGGGAACCCGGGGAGCTGTTTTTT. This encodes CASSLVREPGELFF.

V and J are TRBV30 and TRBJ2-1, with 9 bases fitting TRBD2. The J segment lost 2 bases and the V segment lost 1 base, leaving 6 bases of the junction unmatched. The CDR3 runs to 16 residues. Germline assignment: CDR1 GTSNPN and CDR2 SVGIG (reference sequence). This chain's CDR3 is CAWSDLAGRTYNEQFF. The CDR3 DNA reads as TGTGCCTGGAGTGATCTAGCGGGAAGAACCTACAATGAGCAGTTCTTC.

V and J are TRBV5-4 and TRBJ2-5; tentatively, D is TRBD2 (5 bases). The V gene lost 3 bases and the J gene lost 0 bases, with 9 bases spanning the gap. The CDR3 has 14 amino acids. The germline V gene has CDR1 SGHNT and CDR2 YYREEE (reference sequence). The CDR3 loop is CASSYYGDQETQYF. As DNA, the CDR3 is TGTGCCAGCAGCTACTACGGGGACCAAGAGACCCAGTACTTC.

This sequence joins TRBV6-5 and TRBJ1-5, with 8 nucleotides matching TRBD1. With V trimmed by 6 bases and J by 5 bases, 9 bases remained unmatched. CDR1 is MNHEY and CDR2 is SVGAGI in the germline V gene. The CDR3 totals 15 residues. The CDR3 reads CASSPGGAGYQPQHF. The CDR3 coding sequence is TGTGCCAGCAGCCCAGGGGGCGCGGGGTATCAGCCCCAGCATTTT.

The chain uses TRBV2 and TRBJ2-7, with TRBD2 as a possible D gene (6 bases). Trimming pared 6 bases from V and 5 bases from J, leaving 14 bases between. The V gene's germline CDR1 is SNHLY and CDR2 FYNNEI. This CDR3 contains 13 residues. As DNA, the CDR3 is TGTGCCAGCAGCCGTGAGGAGGGGAACGAGCAGTACTTC. Translated, it gives CASSREEGNEQYF. Complete variable domain (other parts from reference TRBV2 and TRBJ2-7): EPEVTQTPSHQVTQMGQEVILRCVPISNHLYFYWYRQILGQKVEFLVSFYNNEISEKSEIFDDQFSVERPDGSNFTLKIRSTKLEDSAMYFCASSREEGNEQYFGPGTRLTVT.

The V call is TRBV6-1, the J call TRBJ2-6; D is unclear. CDR1 is MNHNS and CDR2 is SASEGT in the germline V gene. The CDR3 spans 15 residues. V was cut by 2 bases and J by 5 bases, with 10 bases left in between. DNA for the CDR3: TGTGCCAGCAGTGAAACAGATACAAGGGCCAACGTCCTGACTTTC. This gives the protein CASSETDTRANVLTF.

This chain joins TRBV7-9 and TRBJ2-7, with 9 bases that match TRBD2. The V segment lost 6 bases and the J segment 0 bases; nucleotides outside the gene matches: 9. The CDR3 runs to 16 residues. Germline lookup yields CDR1 SEHNR and CDR2 FQNEAQ (reference sequence). CDR3 amino acids: CASSRIAGVDSYEQYF. The CDR3 nucleotides are TGTGCCAGCAGTCGCATAGCGGGAGTGGACTCCTACGAGCAGTACTTC.

The J gene is TRBJ1-1, the V gene TRBV19; 9 bases fit TRBD1. Germline V lookup: CDR1 LNHDA, CDR2 SQIVND (reference sequence). This CDR3 region has 14 residues. V dropped 1 base and J dropped 5; count of bases not matched to a gene: 2. The CDR3 nucleotides read TGTGCCAGTAGTATAGCCGGACAGGGGACTGAAGCTTTCTTT. Its translation: CASSIAGQGTEAFF. The entire variable domain, with the rest obtained from reference TRBV19 and TRBJ1-1, is as follows: DGGITQSPKYLFRKEGQNVTLSCEQNLNHDAMYWYRQDPGQGLRLIYYSQIVNDFQKGDIAEGYSVSREKKESFPLTVTSAQKNPTAFYLCASSIAGQGTEAFFGQGTRLTVV.

V usage is TRBV7-2 and J usage is TRBJ2-2; D gene ambiguous. CDR1 is SGHTA, CDR2 FQGNSA, per germline. The length of the CDR3 is 14 residues. V was clipped by 1 base and J by 5 bases, with 8 bases between them. CDR3 in amino acids: CASSLVPRTGELFF. The CDR3 nucleotides are TGTGCCAGCAGCTTAGTTCCTAGGACCGGGGAGCTGTTTTTT.

The chain combines TRBV14 with TRBJ1-6; D unresolved. CDR1 SGHDN and CDR2 FVKESK come from the germline V gene. V was clipped by 0 bases and J by 0 bases, with 9 bases between them. CDR3 length: 17 amino acids. The CDR3 DNA follows: TGTGCCAGCAGCCAAGATCACCGGGGCTCCTATAATTCACCCCTCCACTTT. Its protein is CASSQDHRGSYNSPLHF.

The rearrangement joins TRBV7-2 to TRBJ2-1, with 8 bases aligning to TRBD1. This CDR3 region has 16 residues. The V segment lost 4 bases and the J segment 0 bases; nucleotides outside the gene matches: 5. The V gene's germline CDR1 is SGHTA and CDR2 FQGNSA. For the CDR3, the DNA is TGTGCCAGCAGCTCCGGACAGGGCTACTCCTACAATGAGCAGTTCTTC. Translated, it gives CASSSGQGYSYNEQFF.

The chain links TRBV11-2 to TRBJ2-3; D unresolved. This CDR3 spans 12 amino acids. The ends were cut back, 5 bases at V and 2 bases at J, with 5 bases in the middle. Germline V gene data show CDR1 as SGHAT and CDR2 as FQNNGV. CDR3: CASSPVTDTQYF. In DNA, the CDR3 is TGTGCCAGCAGCCCAGTCACAGATACGCAGTATTTT.

The chain recombines TRBV4-1 with TRBJ2-3; 11 bases are shared with TRBD2. Germline lookup yields CDR1 MGHRA and CDR2 YSYEKL. Germline trimming cut 2 bases from V and 3 bases from J; bases unmatched to any gene: 7. This CDR3 is built from 17 residues. CDR3 DNA sequence: TGCGCCAGCAGCCAAACCATAGCGGGAGGGTCTACAGATACGCAGTATTTT. It yields the protein CASSQTIAGGSTDTQYF.

The chain couples TRBV7-8 to TRBJ2-2; D might be TRBD1 (5 bases). Germline loops: CDR1 SGHVS, CDR2 FQNEAQ. V lost 3 bases, J lost 0 bases, and 14 bases lay in between. The CDR3 has 17 residues. The CDR3 DNA sequence: TGTGCCAGCAGCTTTGGAGCGACAGTCGCGAACACCGGGGAGCTGTTTTTT. Protein sequence: CASSFGATVANTGELFF.

This clone has a handful of counts. V usage is TRBV7-6 and J usage is TRBJ1-2; TRBD1 matches 7 bases. The CDR3 has 16 amino acids. The ends lost 4 bases at V and 8 bases at J; junction bases unmatched: 16. Germline V gene data show CDR1 as SGHVS and CDR2 as FNYEAQ. This CDR3 reads CASSSPYRGRRVGYTF. CDR3 DNA: TGTGCCAGCAGCTCCCCCTACAGGGGTCGGAGAGTGGGCTACACCTTC. Variable domain in full (rest from reference TRBV7-6 and TRBJ1-2): GAGVSQSPRYKVTKRGQDVALRCDPISGHVSLYWYRQALGQGPEFLTYFNYEAQQDKSGLPNDRFSAERPEGSISTLTIQRTEQRDSAMYRCASSSPYRGRRVGYTFGSGTRLTVV.

The chain joins TRBV4-2 to TRBJ1-5; maybe TRBD1 (5 bases). Germline V gene data show CDR1 as LGHNA and CDR2 as YNFKEQ. The CDR3 is made up of 15 amino acids. The germline V and J ends were trimmed by 10 bases and 2 bases, with 18 bases remaining between them. CDR3 amino acids: CAKRQGRAGNQPQHF. CDR3 bases: TGTGCCAAGCGCCAGGGCCGGGCGGGCAATCAGCCCCAGCATTTT.

The chain is built from TRBV28 and TRBJ2-1, with a weak D call TRBD1 (5 bases). This CDR3 comprises 13 residues. V was clipped by 3 bases and J by 10 bases, with 13 bases between them. The V gene's germline CDR1 is MDHEN and CDR2 SYDVKM. The CDR3: CASSFIDRGEQFF. Written as DNA, the CDR3 is TGTGCCAGCAGTTTTATCGACAGAGGCGAGCAGTTCTTC. Full variable domain (missing parts from reference TRBV28 and TRBJ2-1): DVKVTQSSRYLVKRTGEKVFLECVQDMDHENMFWYRQDPGLGLRLIYFSYDVKMKEKGDIPEGYSVSREKKERFSLILESASTNQTSMYLCASSFIDRGEQFFGPGTRLTVL.

Here the CDR3 reads CARRTMGGLETQYF. The CDR3 nucleotides are TGCGCCAGGCGTACCATGGGGGGTTTAGAGACCCAGTACTTC. J is TRBJ2-5 and V is TRBV10-1; D might be TRBD2 (6 bases). The CDR3 contains 14 residues. CDR1 is WNHNN and CDR2 is SYGVQD in the germline V gene (reference sequence). The V gene lost 9 bases and the J gene lost 4 bases, with 18 bases spanning the gap.

This chain uses TRBV25-1 with TRBJ2-7; D is unclear. From germline, CDR1 is MGHDK and CDR2 SYGVNS. The CDR3 runs 14 residues. Trimming stripped 3 bases from V and 2 bases from J, with 11 bases between. The CDR3 reads CASSDKSFTYEQYF. The CDR3 DNA reads TGTGCCAGCAGTGATAAGAGTTTTACCTACGAGCAGTACTTC.

The chain is built from TRBV28 and TRBJ2-1; 10 bases fit TRBD2. From germline, CDR1 is MDHEN and CDR2 SYDVKM. CDR3 length: 16 residues. The V and J ends lost 3 bases and 4 bases, in that order; junction bases with no gene match: 6. Here the CDR3 DNA reads TGTGCCAGCAGTTTCTCGCGTAGCGGGGGGTACAATGAGCAGTTCTTC. This sequence encodes CASSFSRSGGYNEQFF.

The V gene is TRBV19, the J gene TRBJ2-5; 7 nucleotides line up with TRBD2. CDR1 LNHDA and CDR2 SQIVND come from the germline V gene (reference sequence). This CDR3 has 15 amino acids. V lost 7 bases to trimming and J lost 2 bases; unmatched junction nucleotides: 10. CDR3: CASTLGRGVQETQYF. CDR3 bases: TGTGCCAGTACCTTAGGACGGGGGGTACAAGAGACCCAGTACTTC.

This clone was seen a handful of times. The chain employs TRBV7-2 and TRBJ2-7, with D tentatively TRBD2 (6 bases). This CDR3 region has 14 residues. Trimming removed 4 bases at V and 2 bases at J, with 12 bases between. The germline gives CDR1 SGHTA, CDR2 FQGNSA. Written as DNA, the CDR3 is TGTGCCAGCAGCTCCCGGGGGTCTACCTACGAGCAGTACTTC. It is translated as CASSSRGSTYEQYF.

The gene calls are TRBV5-1 and TRBJ2-5, with D maybe TRBD2 (5 bases). V gave up 0 bases and J gave up 1 base, with 16 bases separating them. This CDR3 comprises 17 residues. In germline, CDR1 is SGHRS, CDR2 YFSETQ. This chain's CDR3 is CASSLGRVGGFQETQYF. The DNA for the CDR3 is TGCGCCAGCAGCTTGGGCCGGGTCGGCGGGTTCCAAGAGACCCAGTACTTC.

The chain recombines TRBV10-3 with TRBJ2-7; D is possibly TRBD2 (6 bases). The CDR3 spans 13 residues. Deletions cut 1 base from V and 6 bases from J, with 10 bases between. Germline V CDR1 and CDR2: ENHRY, SYGVKD. The CDR3 bases are TGTGCCATCAGTGAGTGGTTAGCGGCCGAGCAGTACTTC. Its protein is CAISEWLAAEQYF.

This rearrangement joins TRBV6-1 to TRBJ2-1, with 13 bases fitting TRBD2. The CDR3 totals 14 residues. Germline V gene sequence: CDR1 MNHNS, CDR2 SASEGT. V lost 3 bases, J lost 9 bases, and 2 bases stayed unmatched. The CDR3 DNA sequence: TGTGCCAGCAGTGAGGGACTAGCGGGGACTGAGCAGTTCTTC. Its protein product is CASSEGLAGTEQFF.

The chain employs TRBV5-8 and TRBJ2-3; TRBD1 might be the D (6 bases). Germline CDR1 reads SGHTS; CDR2 reads YDEGEE. The CDR3 has 13 amino acids. With 4 bases removed from V and 7 bases from J, the gap between germline ends came to 13 bases. The CDR3 here is CASSPTGSHTQYF. The CDR3 DNA reads TGTGCCAGCAGCCCTACAGGGTCCCATACGCAGTATTTT.